This entry is about one TCR beta chain. Its target is unknown. A junction end diverges from the germline sequence, so it may reflect a read error. TCRdb analysed the 5' RACE reads with MiXCR anew, one entry per CDR3 protein. Here the sample spans 130,000 or so distinct CDR3 sequences, about 15% being singletons. The sample is drawn from a study of T cells after yellow fever vaccination. Whole-study findings and limits: The booster response re-showed most primary clones: approximately 95% CD4, approximately 90% CD8.

CDR1 is LNHNV, CDR2 YYDKDF, per germline (reference sequence). The CDR3 loop spans 13 amino acids. The sample in question was CD8+ T cells sorted from PBMCs, obtained 5 days after the yellow fever booster vaccination. The rearrangement links TRBV15 to TRBJ2-7, with a tentative D call TRBD1 (6 bases). The sequence came from a man aged 18 to 29 who received the YFV17D yellow fever vaccine. This chain's CDR3 is CATSWGHSYEQNF. The CDR3 nucleotides read TGTGCCACCAGCTGGGGACATTCCTACGAGCAGAACTTC.